This entry lists 25 T cell receptor beta chains sequenced from one sample in a study of blood T cell repertoires in COVID-19. TCRdb's copy holds only in-frame clones and misses some; the assay was immunoSEQ multiplex PCR. Among almost 250,000 clones, about 83% were seen once, and the ten largest hold approximately 5.5%. Sequencing was done on a sample of peripheral blood. All receptors derive from a woman older than 75 with COVID-19, enrolled during active disease.

Here the CDR3 reads CASSQGSTYSYGYTF. In DNA form, the CDR3 reads TGTGCCAGCAGCCAAGGGTCCACCTACTCCTATGGCTACACCTTC. The chain carries TRBV3-1 (or the pseudogene TRBV3-2) and TRBJ1-2, with unresolved D. V was clipped by 1 base and J by 4 bases, with 13 bases between them. CDR3 length equals 15 residues. Germline V CDR1 and CDR2: LGHDT, YNNKEL (reference sequence).

The V gene is TRBV18, the J gene TRBJ2-3, with D perhaps matching TRBD1 (5 bases). Germline V lookup: CDR1 KGHSH, CDR2 LQKENI. The V end lost 3 bases, the J end lost 4 bases, and 14 bases lay between the germline ends. The CDR3 is 15 amino acids. The CDR3 protein is CASSPTSGLSDTQYF. DNA for the CDR3: TGTGCCAGCTCACCCACGTCAGGGTTGTCAGATACGCAGTATTTT.

V is TRBV11-2 and J is TRBJ2-1, with 9 bases fitting TRBD2. Trimming took 5 bases from V and 12 from J; bases not matched to a gene: 14. In germline, CDR1 is SGHAT, CDR2 FQNNGV. This CDR3 has 15 amino acids. CDR3 sequence reads: CASSLSGGELSGQFF. As DNA, the CDR3 is TGTGCCAGCAGCCTTAGCGGGGGTGAACTCTCGGGGCAGTTCTTC.

The chain is built from TRBV11-2 and TRBJ1-1; D remains ambiguous. V was cut by 6 bases and J by 4 bases, with 15 bases left in between. Germline V lookup: CDR1 SGHAT, CDR2 FQNNGV. The CDR3 totals 14 residues. This CDR3 reads CASSGRVGRTEAFF. Here the CDR3 DNA reads TGTGCCAGCAGTGGGAGGGTAGGGCGCACTGAAGCTTTCTTT. The full variable domain, completed using reference TRBV11-2 and TRBJ1-1, is EAGVAQSPRYKIIEKRQSVAFWCNPISGHATLYWYQQILGQGPKLLIQFQNNGVVDDSQLPKDRFSAERLKGVDSTLKIQPAKLEDSAVYLCASSGRVGRTEAFFGQGTRLTVV.

CDR3 nucleotides: TGTGCCAGCAGGGCGACTAGCGGGGGGGCCGCAGGGACCCAGTACTTC. It specifies CASRATSGGAAGTQYF. The V and J genes are TRBV5-4 and TRBJ2-5, with 14 bases matching TRBD2. The J segment lost 7 bases and the V segment lost 5 bases, leaving 10 bases of the junction unmatched. The germline CDR1 and CDR2 sequences are SGHNT and YYREEE (reference sequence). This CDR3 has 16 residues.

This clone was seen once. The rearrangement joins TRBV11-3 to TRBJ2-7, with a weak D call TRBD2 (6 bases). CDR1 SGHNT and CDR2 YENEEA come from the germline V gene. The V gene lost 5 bases and the J gene lost 2 bases, with 19 bases spanning the gap. The CDR3 is 16 residues long. CDR3 in DNA: TGTGCCAGCAGCCCCCAGTACGACGGGGGAACCTACGAGCAGTACTTC. Its protein product is CASSPQYDGGTYEQYF.

This clone has more than one count but fewer than ten. The chain employs TRBV24-1 and TRBJ2-2; possibly TRBD2 for D (6 bases). The ends were cut back, 7 bases at V and 6 bases at J, with 20 bases in the middle. Germline CDR1 is KGHDR and CDR2 is SFDVKD. The CDR3 runs 16 residues. The CDR3 DNA sequence: TGTGCCACCAGCACACATTATAGTGGAGGGCCCGGGGAGCTGTTTTTT. Protein: CATSTHYSGGPGELFF.

This clone was detected only a few times. V is TRBV7-9 and J is TRBJ1-6; the match to TRBD1 covers 8 bases. The CDR3 totals 16 residues. Germline values: CDR1 SEHNR, CDR2 FQNEAQ (reference sequence). Trimming took 5 bases from V and 7 from J; bases not matched to a gene: 10. The CDR3 spells CASSLGGGQANSPLHF. For the CDR3, the DNA is TGTGCCAGCAGCCTCGGAGGGGGACAGGCGAATTCACCCCTCCACTTT.

This clone was found a few times. This CDR3 reads CASSLNRGVGGYTF. Here the CDR3 DNA reads TGTGCCAGCAGTTTAAACAGGGGGGTAGGTGGCTACACCTTC. The gene calls are TRBV27 and TRBJ1-2; 8 bases are a match to TRBD1. The CDR3 spans 14 residues. V lost 2 bases and J lost 7; bases outside the gene matches: 6. Looked up from germline, CDR1 is MNHEY and CDR2 is SMNVEV (reference sequence).

The V gene is TRBV19, the J gene TRBJ1-4; maybe TRBD1 (6 bases). The V end was cut by 0 bases, the J end by 7 bases, with 12 bases between. Germline V gene sequence: CDR1 LNHDA, CDR2 SQIVND (reference sequence). CDR3 length: 15 residues. Here the CDR3 reads CASSIDRTGIEKLFF. DNA of the CDR3: TGTGCCAGTAGTATAGATAGAACAGGGATTGAAAAACTGTTTTTT.

This rearrangement joins TRBV27 to TRBJ1-2, with 8 bases that match TRBD1. The germline CDR1 and CDR2 sequences are MNHEY and SMNVEV (reference sequence). This CDR3 contains 12 residues. V was pared by 5 bases and J by 7 bases, with 3 bases of the junction left unmatched. The CDR3 protein is CASSGQGGGYTF. The CDR3, as DNA: TGTGCCAGCAGTGGACAGGGTGGTGGCTACACCTTC.

The chain couples TRBV18 to TRBJ2-7; weak D call: TRBD1 (6 bases). Germline CDR1 reads KGHSH; CDR2 reads LQKENI. V was pared by 1 base and J by 3 bases, with 10 bases between. The length of the CDR3 is 14 residues. CDR3 loop: CASSPQGQHYEQYF. CDR3 coding DNA: TGTGCCAGCTCACCACAAGGACAGCACTACGAGCAGTACTTC.

In DNA form, the CDR3 reads TGTGCCAGCAGCTTGGATAGGAGGGGAGACTATGGCTACACCTTC. Translating gives CASSLDRRGDYGYTF. This chain links TRBV5-4 with TRBJ1-2; D perhaps matches TRBD1 (5 bases). The CDR3 is 15 amino acids. The V gene lost 0 bases and the J gene lost 3 bases, with 12 bases spanning the gap. The V gene's germline CDR1 is SGHNT and CDR2 YYREEE (reference sequence). Filled out from reference TRBV5-4 and TRBJ1-2, the complete variable domain reads ETGVTQSPTHLIKTRGQQVTLRCSSQSGHNTVSWYQQALGQGPQFIFQYYREEENGRGNFPPRFSGLQFPNYSSELNVNALELDDSALYLCASSLDRRGDYGYTFGSGTRLTVV.

This clone was seen just once. The gene calls are TRBV15 and TRBJ2-3; D might be TRBD1 (5 bases). Deletions cut 2 bases from V and 6 bases from J, with 15 bases between. Germline values: CDR1 LNHNV, CDR2 YYDKDF (reference sequence). The length of the CDR3 is 15 residues. For the CDR3, the DNA is TGTGCCACCAGCAGACAGGGTGAGCCGCCGGATACGCAGTATTTT. Protein: CATSRQGEPPDTQYF.

Here the CDR3 DNA reads TGTGCCAGCAGCTTAAGCGGTAGCACAGATACGCAGTATTTT. It is translated as CASSLSGSTDTQYF. This rearrangement joins TRBV7-9 to TRBJ2-3; D is possibly TRBD2 (5 bases). This CDR3 spans 14 amino acids. Trimming took 2 bases from V and 0 from J, leaving 6 bases between them. Germline V lookup: CDR1 SEHNR, CDR2 FQNEAQ (reference sequence). Full variable domain (remainder filled in from reference TRBV7-9 and TRBJ2-3): DTGVSQNPRHKITKRGQNVTFRCDPISEHNRLYWYRQTLGQGPEFLTYFQNEAQLEKSRLLSDRFSAERPKGSFSTLEIQRTEQGDSAMYLCASSLSGSTDTQYFGPGTRLTVL.

The CDR3 spells CASSHDQKAIETQYF. CDR3 sequence (DNA): TGTGCCAGCAGTCACGACCAGAAAGCGATTGAGACCCAGTACTTC. V and J are TRBV28 and TRBJ2-5; D gene ambiguous. This CDR3 spans 15 amino acids. The germline V and J ends were trimmed by 5 bases and 5 bases, with 18 bases remaining between them. Germline V gives CDR1 MDHEN, CDR2 SYDVKM. The whole variable domain, filled in from reference TRBV28 and TRBJ2-5, reads DVKVTQSSRYLVKRTGEKVFLECVQDMDHENMFWYRQDPGLGLRLIYFSYDVKMKEKGDIPEGYSVSREKKERFSLILESASTNQTSMYLCASSHDQKAIETQYFGPGTRLLVL.

The chain is built from TRBV9 and TRBJ2-5, with 13 bases matching TRBD2. The junction had 1 base not matched to a gene; V was cut back by 0 bases and J by 2 bases. The germline gives CDR1 SGDLS, CDR2 YYNGEE. The CDR3 spans 16 residues. CDR3 sequence: CASSVGGLAGQETQYF. Here the CDR3 DNA reads TGTGCCAGCAGCGTAGGGGGACTAGCGGGGCAAGAGACCCAGTACTTC.

CDR3 sequence: CASSLNSWDRVHQPQHF. Written as DNA, the CDR3 is TGTGCCAGCAGTTTAAATAGTTGGGACAGGGTTCATCAGCCCCAGCATTTT. The rearrangement links TRBV28 to TRBJ1-5; TRBD1 matches 9 bases. Germline CDR1 MDHEN, CDR2 SYDVKM. The ends lost 2 bases at V and 5 bases at J; junction bases unmatched: 10. The CDR3 runs to 17 residues. The full variable domain, its missing parts supplied by reference TRBV28 and TRBJ1-5, is DVKVTQSSRYLVKRTGEKVFLECVQDMDHENMFWYRQDPGLGLRLIYFSYDVKMKEKGDIPEGYSVSREKKERFSLILESASTNQTSMYLCASSLNSWDRVHQPQHFGDGTRLSIL.

V gene TRBV7-8 combines with J gene TRBJ2-5; possible D gene TRBD2, 7 bases. Trimming took off 5 bases at V and 5 bases at J, with 15 bases between the two ends. The CDR3 totals 14 residues. The germline CDR1 and CDR2 sequences are SGHVS and FQNEAQ. CDR3: CASSIGGRVETQYF. The CDR3 DNA is TGTGCCAGCAGCATCGGGGGGCGCGTGGAGACCCAGTACTTC.

This sequence joins TRBV27 and TRBJ1-4; TRBD1 aligns across 9 bases. V lost 6 bases and J lost 8; bases outside the gene matches: 10. Germline-derived CDR1 and CDR2 are MNHEY and SMNVEV (reference sequence). This CDR3 spans 15 amino acids. The CDR3 DNA reads TGTGCCAGCAGATCACAGGGGGCTTTAGGAGAAAAACTGTTTTTT. Its translation: CASRSQGALGEKLFF.

Details on this clone: This sample includes further DNA sequences coding for the same CDR3. The rearrangement joins TRBV7-8 to TRBJ1-1, with D possibly matching TRBD1 (6 bases). V dropped 2 bases and J dropped 0 bases, with 7 bases sitting between them. In germline, CDR1 is SGHVS, CDR2 FQNEAQ. CDR3 length: 14 amino acids. In DNA, the CDR3 is TGTGCCAGCAGCTTAAGGGGGATGAACACTGAAGCTTTCTTT. It specifies CASSLRGMNTEAFF.

V is TRBV6-2 or TRBV6-3 and J is TRBJ1-5, with D possibly being TRBD1 (5 bases). The CDR3 length is 17 residues. V was cut by 5 bases and J by 0 bases, with 17 bases left in between. CDR1 is MNHEY, CDR2 SVGEGT, per germline. CDR3 in amino acids: CASSPRGGVNSNQPQHF. In nucleotides, the CDR3 is TGTGCCAGCAGTCCCCGGGGGGGGGTAAATAGCAATCAGCCCCAGCATTTT.

This clone was seen just once. The rearrangement uses TRBV2 and TRBJ1-1, with a possible D match to TRBD1 (5 bases). The CDR3 contains 14 residues. With 3 bases removed from V and 5 bases from J, the gap between germline ends came to 13 bases. Per germline, CDR1 SNHLY and CDR2 FYNNEI. CDR3 sequence (DNA): TGTGCCAGCAGTGAGGTCAGGGTACGAACTGAAGCTTTCTTT. It yields the protein CASSEVRVRTEAFF. Based on the CDR3 plus reference TRBV2 and TRBJ1-1, the full variable domain is EPEVTQTPSHQVTQMGQEVILRCVPISNHLYFYWYRQILGQKVEFLVSFYNNEISEKSEIFDDQFSVERPDGSNFTLKIRSTKLEDSAMYFCASSEVRVRTEAFFGQGTRLTVV.

The chain has TRBV5-8 and TRBJ1-1; tentatively, D is TRBD1 (6 bases). The CDR3 contains 13 residues. The V end lost 8 bases, the J end lost 4 bases, and 15 bases lay between the germline ends. The germline CDR1 and CDR2 sequences are SGHTS and YDEGEE. The CDR3 here is CASGPRGPTEAFF. The DNA of the CDR3 is TGTGCCAGTGGACCGCGGGGGCCCACTGAAGCTTTCTTT.

The chain links TRBV11-2 to TRBJ1-6; 9 positions agree with TRBD1. Trimming removed 7 bases from V and 3 bases from J; junction bases left unmatched: 4. This CDR3 comprises 15 residues. CDR1 is SGHAT, CDR2 FQNNGV, per germline. The CDR3: CASTMTGGYNSPLHF. In nucleotides, the CDR3 is TGTGCCAGCACCATGACAGGGGGCTATAATTCACCCCTCCACTTT.